A single sample is the source of the 6 T cell receptor beta chains below, sequenced in a study of technical replicates of blood from a handful of donors. Method: immunoSEQ multiplex PCR; TCRdb's copy keeps in-frame clones and lacks some. Altogether under 80,000 clones are present, roughly 92% being singletons, with the ten largest covering about 0.26%. Material for sequencing was T cells isolated from PBMCs. The receptor source for this set is a human donor in good health.

The V call is TRBV7-9, the J call TRBJ2-7; D may be TRBD2 (6 bases). V was trimmed by 3 bases and J by 4 bases, leaving 7 bases between them. The CDR3 is 12 residues long. Looked up from germline, CDR1 is SEHNR and CDR2 is FQNEAQ (reference sequence). The CDR3 DNA reads TGTGCCAGCAGCTTCGCGGGATACGAGCAGTACTTC. Translating gives CASSFAGYEQYF.

The J gene is TRBJ2-2, the V gene TRBV14; TRBD2 agrees at 10 bases. J was trimmed by 5 bases and V by 2 bases; bases with no gene match: 5. CDR1 is SGHDN, CDR2 FVKESK, per germline. This CDR3 region has 16 residues. The CDR3 nucleotides are TGTGCCAGCAGCCAATTCGGACTAGCGGTGACCGGGGAGCTGTTTTTT. It is translated as CASSQFGLAVTGELFF.

J is TRBJ2-1 and V is TRBV5-1, with 12 bases identical to TRBD2. The CDR3 has 15 amino acids. Looked up from germline, CDR1 is SGHRS and CDR2 is YFSETQ. V lost 3 bases to trimming and J lost 4 bases; unmatched junction nucleotides: 2. CDR3 loop: CASSWTSGTYNEQFF. In DNA, the CDR3 is TGCGCCAGCAGCTGGACTAGCGGGACATACAATGAGCAGTTCTTC.

The rearrangement uses TRBV29-1 and TRBJ1-1; TRBD1 aligns across 7 bases. The junction had 8 bases not matched to a gene; V was cut back by 7 bases and J by 0 bases. Germline V gene lookup returns CDR1 SQVTM and CDR2 ANQGSEA. The CDR3 has 14 residues. CDR3 residues: CSARTGRMNTEAFF. The CDR3, as DNA: TGCAGCGCCCGGACAGGAAGAATGAACACTGAAGCTTTCTTT.

This chain connects TRBV13 to TRBJ2-7; D might be TRBD2 (6 bases). Germline CDR1 PRHDT, CDR2 FYEKMQ (reference sequence). Trimming cost V 5 bases and J 0 bases, with 14 bases left between them. The CDR3 consists of 15 residues. CDR3 bases: TGTGCCAGCAGCCCGGGACTTCTAAGCTCCTACGAGCAGTACTTC. As protein: CASSPGLLSSYEQYF.

V gene TRBV15 combines with J gene TRBJ1-1; TRBD1 matches at 7 bases. CDR1 is LNHNV, CDR2 YYDKDF, per germline (reference sequence). The CDR3 covers 16 residues. V shed 3 bases, J shed 6 bases, and the junction held 13 bases outside the gene matches. The CDR3 loop is CATSRAQAGGFSEAFF. For the CDR3, the DNA is TGTGCCACCAGCAGGGCTCAGGCAGGGGGTTTTTCTGAAGCTTTCTTT. Based on the CDR3 plus reference TRBV15 and TRBJ1-1, the full variable domain is DAMVIQNPRYQVTQFGKPVTLSCSQTLNHNVMYWYQQKSSQAPKLLFHYYDKDFNNEADTPDNFQSRRPNTSFCFLDIRSPGLGDTAMYLCATSRAQAGGFSEAFFGQGTRLTVV.